This T cell receptor beta chain was sequenced for a study of shared clonotypes between healthy human individuals. Cells designated naive CD8 were CD45RO-negative and were positively selected for CCR7, with terminally differentiated effector memory CD45RA+ cells excluded. Profiled with immunoSEQ multiplex PCR; TCRdb holds only in-frame clones, not every one. This sample yields roughly 2,000,000 clones, of which 90% to 95% are seen a single time; over 1.5% belongs to the top ten. Remarks on this clone: Its antigen is unidentified.

General study points: Represented diversity (both genetic and exposure-history) was limited by the small number of donors.

CDR3 length equals 17 residues. Germline loops: CDR1 LGHNA, CDR2 YSLEER. V was shortened by 0 bases and J by 3 bases, with 16 bases between the two germline ends. Sequenced sample: naive CD8+ T cells from PBMCs. The TCR sequence derives from a man in his late teens or twenties in good health. Some clones in this sample may be carry-over from other donors' samples. The rearrangement links TRBV4-3 to TRBJ2-3; D unresolved. CDR3 protein: CASSQDWHHPGTDTQYF. The CDR3 bases are TGCGCCAGCAGCCAAGATTGGCATCATCCCGGAACAGATACGCAGTATTTT.